One sample yielded the 26 T cell receptor beta chains listed below, sequenced in a study of T-cell reconstitution after alpha-beta-depleted transplantation in children. TCRbeta library preparation incorporated unique molecular identifiers. TCRdb recomputed calls from the PCR reads with MiXCR, one row per CDR3 protein. The sample contains 350,000 to 450,000 distinct CDR3 sequences, about 14% of which appear only once. The starting material was PBMCs, obtained from the stem cell graft. These TCRs come from a human donor who donated a stem cell graft to a child with Fanconi anemia.

In its sample, this clonotype was seen a few times. The chain joins TRBV12-3 or TRBV12-4 to TRBJ1-1; D gene uncertain. The CDR3 consists of 12 residues. V was clipped by 5 bases and J by 10 bases, with 14 bases between them. The CDR3 is CASSRDTSGAFF. CDR3 nucleotides: TGTGCCAGCAGTCGAGACACCAGCGGAGCTTTCTTT.

The J gene is TRBJ2-3, the V gene TRBV18, with D tentatively TRBD1 (5 bases). Germline assignment: CDR1 KGHSH and CDR2 LQKENI. Trimming took off 3 bases at V and 3 bases at J, with 10 bases between the two ends. This CDR3 contains 14 residues. Here the CDR3 DNA reads TGTGCCAGCTCACCCCTAGACAGAACAGATACGCAGTATTTT. Protein: CASSPLDRTDTQYF.

The table lists this clonotype with a few counts. The chain combines TRBV18 with TRBJ2-7; D is possibly TRBD2 (5 bases). Germline V gene sequence: CDR1 KGHSH, CDR2 LQKENI. There are 12 residues in the CDR3. Trimming removed 3 bases from V and 6 bases from J, with 9 bases in between. The CDR3 here is CASSPRVGEQYV. In DNA form, the CDR3 reads TGTGCCAGCTCACCGAGGGTTGGCGAGCAGTACGTC.

CDR3 DNA sequence: TGCAGCGCCGGGACACAGTCTGGGTACGAGCAGTACTTC. Translated, it gives CSAGTQSGYEQYF. The chain uses TRBV29-1 and TRBJ2-7; maybe TRBD1 (6 bases). CDR1 SQVTM and CDR2 ANQGSEA come from the germline V gene. The CDR3 sequence is 13 residues long. Deletions cut 7 bases from V and 4 bases from J, with 17 bases between.

The V gene is TRBV14, the J gene TRBJ2-7; D not resolved. V dropped 4 bases and J dropped 6 bases, with 16 bases sitting between them. Per the germline V gene, CDR1 is SGHDN and CDR2 is FVKESK. The CDR3 extends over 14 amino acids. For the CDR3, the DNA is TGTGCCAGCAGCCCCCTGAAGGGAAGAGGCGAGCAGTACGTC. As protein: CASSPLKGRGEQYV.

This clonotype was recorded at least ten times. This rearrangement joins TRBV5-1 to TRBJ2-3; 7 positions match TRBD1. V lost 4 bases, J lost 3 bases, and 5 bases stayed unmatched. In germline, CDR1 is SGHRS, CDR2 YFSETQ. The CDR3 runs 14 residues. CDR3: CASSDPGGTDTQYF. The DNA of the CDR3 is TGCGCCAGCAGCGATCCAGGGGGAACAGATACGCAGTATTTT. The full variable domain, with the rest looked up from reference TRBV5-1 and TRBJ2-3, is KAGVTQTPRYLIKTRGQQVTLSCSPISGHRSVSWYQQTPGQGLQFLFEYFSETQRNKGNFPGRFSGRQFSNSRSEMNVSTLELGDSALYLCASSDPGGTDTQYFGPGTRLTVL.

This chain connects TRBV10-3 to TRBJ1-1, with TRBD1 identical over 7 bases. CDR3 length: 14 amino acids. The germline V gene has CDR1 ENHRY and CDR2 SYGVKD. Losses at the gene ends were 3 bases for V and 6 bases for J; bases not matched to a gene: 7. CDR3 nucleotides: TGTGCCATCAGTGATCGTCAGGGGGACGCTGAAGCTTTCTTT. The encoded protein is CAISDRQGDAEAFF.

The chain links TRBV7-8 to TRBJ2-3, with 12 nucleotides matching TRBD2. Looked up from germline, CDR1 is SGHVS and CDR2 is FQNEAQ. This CDR3 is built from 18 residues. The V and J ends lost 5 bases and 0 bases, in that order; junction bases with no gene match: 9. The CDR3 spells CASSRILAGGPSTDTQYF. CDR3 DNA sequence: TGTGCCAGCAGCCGTATCCTAGCGGGGGGGCCGAGCACAGATACGCAGTATTTT.

This clonotype was recorded many times. This chain joins TRBV27 and TRBJ1-1; no definite D call. CDR1 and CDR2 (germline): MNHEY, SMNVEV (reference sequence). This CDR3 is built from 15 residues. V lost 4 bases and J 1 base, leaving 13 bases between the germline ends. The CDR3 region has the DNA TGTGCCAGCAGTTCCCACCCCGACGGGAACACTGAAGCTTTCTTT. As protein: CASSSHPDGNTEAFF.

This clonotype has a count of ten or more. The limits of the CDR3 on the DNA are not certain, so only TCRdb's listed CDR3 is given. The V call is TRBV11-2, the J call TRBJ2-2; TRBD1 is the table's D call and was not checked against the DNA. With termini counted, the CDR3 has 17 amino acids. CDR1 and CDR2 from the germline V gene are SGHAT and FQNNGV. CDR3 loop: CASTFGAGTANTGELFF.

This clonotype has more than one count but fewer than ten. The V call is TRBV11-3, the J call TRBJ2-2; unclear D gene. Germline loops: CDR1 SGHNT, CDR2 YENEEA. The CDR3 runs 15 residues. V lost 3 bases and J lost 5, with 13 bases in between. Here the CDR3 DNA reads TGTGCCAGCAGCTTGTACGGTAGAGGAACCGGGGAGCTGTTTTTT. Protein product: CASSLYGRGTGELFF.

This clonotype has ten or more counts. The rearrangement links TRBV7-9 to TRBJ2-1, with a weak D call TRBD2 (5 bases). V lost 5 bases to trimming and J lost 7 bases, with 15 bases between them. The CDR3 contains 14 residues. The germline V gene encodes CDR1 SEHNR and CDR2 FQNEAQ (reference sequence). In DNA form, the CDR3 reads TGTGCCAGCAGCGTAAGTGTCGGGGAAAATGAGCAGTTCTTC. Translation: CASSVSVGENEQFF.

V is TRBV19 and J is TRBJ2-2; D gene unclear. V lost 5 bases to trimming and J lost 6 bases, with 10 bases between them. There are 13 residues in the CDR3. From germline, CDR1 is LNHDA and CDR2 SQIVND (reference sequence). The CDR3 loop reads CASSVQVSGELFF. DNA of the CDR3: TGTGCCAGTAGTGTCCAGGTTTCCGGGGAGCTGTTTTTT.

This clonotype was seen many times. The chain links TRBV19 to TRBJ2-7, with 7 bases fitting TRBD2. The germline CDR1 and CDR2 sequences are LNHDA and SQIVND (reference sequence). Trimming cost V 3 bases and J 3 bases; bases outside gene matches: 5. The CDR3 has 14 residues. For the CDR3, the DNA is TGTGCCAGTAGTATCCGAGGGGAGGGCTACGAGCAGTACTTC. This gives the protein CASSIRGEGYEQYF.

The rearrangement uses TRBV6-2 or TRBV6-3 and TRBJ1-1, with no clear D. Germline CDR1 MNHEY, CDR2 SVGEGT. Trimming cost V 4 bases and J 0 bases, with 9 bases left between them. This CDR3 spans 14 amino acids. CDR3 loop: CASSSFGLNTEAFF. CDR3 bases: TGTGCCAGCAGTTCCTTTGGGTTGAACACTGAAGCTTTCTTT.

This clonotype occurred many times. CDR3 residues: CASSFLRVADTQYF. For the CDR3, the DNA is TGTGCCAGCAGTTTCTTGAGGGTTGCAGATACGCAGTATTTT. V gene TRBV12-3 or TRBV12-4 combines with J gene TRBJ2-3; D might be TRBD2 (5 bases). The CDR3 length is 14 residues. V was shortened by 3 bases and J by 4 bases, with 11 bases between the two germline ends.

This clonotype has ten or more counts. The rearrangement uses TRBV4-2 and TRBJ2-4; tentative D call: TRBD2 (7 bases). V was cut by 8 bases and J by 8 bases, with 28 bases left in between. The germline gives CDR1 LGHNA, CDR2 YNFKEQ. CDR3 length: 17 residues. CDR3: CASSLGGGGRRIDIQYF. The CDR3 DNA sequence: TGTGCCAGCTCACTAGGAGGGGGGGGCCGAAGAATTGACATTCAGTACTTC.

This clonotype was seen repeatedly, ten times or more. V and J are TRBV12-3 or TRBV12-4 and TRBJ1-1, with no clear D. V was clipped by 3 bases and J by 4 bases, with 12 bases between them. The CDR3 totals 14 residues. The CDR3 reads CASSLRHLSTEAFF. CDR3 in DNA: TGTGCCAGCAGTTTGCGGCACCTGAGCACTGAAGCTTTCTTT.

CDR3 protein: CASSRSRGAVGEKLFF. In nucleotides, the CDR3 is TGTGCCAGCTCACGTAGCAGGGGGGCTGTCGGAGAAAAACTGTTTTTT. This chain connects TRBV18 to TRBJ1-4; 7 bases map to TRBD1. This CDR3 has 16 amino acids. V shed 4 bases, J shed 8 bases, and the junction held 13 bases outside the gene matches. In germline, CDR1 is KGHSH, CDR2 LQKENI.

The chain carries TRBV24-1 and TRBJ2-3; 7 nucleotides line up with TRBD1. The CDR3 sequence is 14 residues long. After removal of 5 bases from V and 0 bases from J, the junction contained 1 base not matched to a gene. Germline V lookup: CDR1 KGHDR, CDR2 SFDVKD. The CDR3 protein is CATSAGQSTDTQYF. Here the CDR3 DNA reads TGTGCCACCAGTGCGGGACAGAGCACAGATACGCAGTATTTT.

This clonotype showed up many times. V and J are TRBV5-1 and TRBJ2-1; D tentatively reads TRBD1 or TRBD2 (5 bases each). The V gene lost 4 bases and the J gene lost 9 bases, with 11 bases spanning the gap. Germline lookup yields CDR1 SGHRS and CDR2 YFSETQ. This CDR3 comprises 12 residues. This CDR3 reads CASSHGTREQFF. The CDR3 bases are TGCGCCAGCAGCCACGGGACCCGTGAGCAGTTCTTC. Full variable domain (remainder filled in from reference TRBV5-1 and TRBJ2-1): KAGVTQTPRYLIKTRGQQVTLSCSPISGHRSVSWYQQTPGQGLQFLFEYFSETQRNKGNFPGRFSGRQFSNSRSEMNVSTLELGDSALYLCASSHGTREQFFGPGTRLTVL.

This clonotype was counted many times. V is TRBV9 and J is TRBJ1-1; no definite D call. The CDR3 consists of 15 residues. Trimming took 0 bases from V and 3 from J, leaving 12 bases between them. Per germline, CDR1 SGDLS and CDR2 YYNGEE. The CDR3 sequence is CASSVEGNRYTEAFF. As DNA, the CDR3 is TGTGCCAGCAGCGTAGAAGGGAACCGATACACTGAAGCTTTCTTT.

This chain uses TRBV18 with TRBJ2-7; D is unclear. CDR1 and CDR2 from the germline V gene are KGHSH and LQKENI. Between the trimmed V and J ends, which lost 5 bases and 5 bases, there was a span of 16 bases. This CDR3 is built from 14 residues. For the CDR3, the DNA is TGTGCCAGCTCATTATCCGGTATAACGCACGAGCAGTACGTC. Translation gives CASSLSGITHEQYV.

This clonotype was picked up a small number of times. The CDR3 DNA reads TGTGCCAGCAGCCCCGGGGGCGGGGGGTTCTACGAGCAGTACTTC. It encodes CASSPGGGGFYEQYF. V gene TRBV7-8 combines with J gene TRBJ2-7, with TRBD2 matching 8 bases. This CDR3 is 15 amino acids long. J lost 3 bases, V lost 5 bases, and 9 bases had no gene match. The germline V gene encodes CDR1 SGHVS and CDR2 FQNEAQ.

The chain carries TRBV5-5 and TRBJ1-4, with D uncertain. V lost 0 bases and J 2 bases, leaving 8 bases between the germline ends. CDR1 is SGHKS and CDR2 is YYEKEE in the germline V gene (reference sequence). CDR3 length: 15 amino acids. CDR3 nucleotide sequence: TGTGCCAGCAGCTTGGACCGGGGTACTAATGAAAAACTGTTTTTT. Amino acids: CASSLDRGTNEKLFF.

This clonotype has more than one count but fewer than ten. The gene calls are TRBV6-2 or TRBV6-3 and TRBJ2-3, with 8 bases fitting TRBD1. The CDR3 length is 14 residues. J lost 5 bases, V lost 4 bases, and 5 bases had no gene match. Germline CDR1 and CDR2: MNHEY and SVGEGT. CDR3 sequence (DNA): TGTGCCAGCAGTTCCAGGGGGCGCGGAGATACGCAGTATTTT. Translated, it gives CASSSRGRGDTQYF.